The rows below give T cell receptor beta chains drawn from one sample of a study of cytomegalovirus exposure and HLA in healthy donors. Using immunoSEQ multiplex PCR, the repertoire was profiled, and TCRdb retains in-frame clones only, with some absent. The sample records hundreds of thousands of clones, more than 80% being singletons. The specimen was PBMCs. The receptors originated from a woman between 18 and 30 years old in good health and CMV-seronegative. Both conserved end residues are part of each CDR3. The order of the fields is D gene, clone size, CDR3 length, V gene, J gene, CDR3 protein, CDR3 DNA. The D gene is left open where the match is weak. The size entry is marked missing in some rows and otherwise reads once, few, many or a size class.

-	-	17	TRBV28	TRBJ2-3	CASSLFRLDLSTDTQYF	TGTGCCAGCAGTTTATTCCGACTAGACCTTAGCACAGATACGCAGTATTTT
-	-	13	TRBV19	TRBJ1-4	CASSTSRSEKLFF	TGTGCCAGTAGTACCTCGCGAAGTGAAAAACTGTTTTTT
-	-	13	TRBV27	TRBJ2-3	CASSNFMEDTQYF	TGTGCCAGCAGTAATTTTATGGAGGATACGCAGTATTTT
-	-	12	TRBV2	TRBJ1-5	CASSDGGQPQHF	TGTGCCAGCAGTGATGGGGGGCAGCCCCAGCATTTT
-	-	14	TRBV6-5	TRBJ2-5	CASSYSGVGGAQYF	TGTGCCAGCAGTTACTCAGGAGTAGGCGGGGCCCAGTACTTC
-	-	17	TRBV2	TRBJ1-1	CASSEARRVLKNTEAFF	TGTGCCAGCAGTGAAGCGCGGCGGGTACTAAAGAACACTGAAGCTTTCTTT
TRBD2	-	15	TRBV27	TRBJ2-7	CASSFGGIPPREQYF	TGTGCCAGCAGTTTCGGGGGGATCCCCCCCCGCGAGCAGTACTTC
TRBD1	-	15	TRBV2	TRBJ2-6	CASSDRGSGANVLTF	TGTGCCAGCAGCGACAGGGGCTCTGGGGCCAACGTCCTGACTTTC
-	once	15	TRBV7-8	TRBJ1-3	CASSLLGPSGNTIYF	TGTGCCAGCAGCTTGCTGGGCCCCTCTGGAAACACCATATATTTT
-	few	14	TRBV28	TRBJ2-7	CASSLGDPGREQYF	TGTGCCAGCAGTTTAGGGGACCCCGGGAGAGAGCAGTACTTC
-	-	15	TRBV2	TRBJ2-3	CASSVSFYGTDTQYF	TGTGCCAGCAGTGTATCATTCTATGGCACAGATACGCAGTATTTT
-	-	14	TRBV7-9	TRBJ2-1	CASSPLAPYNEQFF	TGTGCCAGCAGCCCCCTAGCACCCTACAATGAGCAGTTCTTC
TRBD1	once	15	TRBV28	TRBJ1-3	CASSRQGANGNTIYF	TGTGCCAGCAGTCGACAGGGGGCAAATGGAAACACCATATATTTT
-	-	16	TRBV25-1	TRBJ2-1	CASSDSESGDYNEQFF	TGTGCCAGCAGTGATAGTGAGAGCGGAGATTACAATGAGCAGTTCTTC
TRBD1	-	15	TRBV13	TRBJ1-2	CASSRRDSVNYGYTF	TGTGCCAGCAGCCGACGGGACAGCGTTAACTATGGCTACACCTTC
-	-	17	TRBV5-1	TRBJ2-1	CASSLFKQGASYNEQFF	TGCGCCAGCAGCTTATTTAAACAAGGGGCTTCCTACAATGAGCAGTTCTTC
TRBD2	-	16	TRBV30	TRBJ2-5	CAWSAGLAGPQETQYF	TGTGCCTGGAGTGCTGGACTAGCGGGACCTCAAGAGACCCAGTACTTC
TRBD1	-	15	TRBV5-1	TRBJ1-6	CASTLDGTGNSPLHF	TGCGCCAGCACCTTGGATGGGACAGGGAACTCACCCCTCCACTTT
-	-	16	TRBV9	TRBJ2-7	CASSPNVGFEAYEQYF	TGTGCCAGCAGCCCCAATGTCGGGTTCGAGGCCTACGAGCAGTACTTC
-	-	13	TRBV13	TRBJ2-7	CASSYQGNYEQYF	TGTGCCAGCAGCTATCAGGGCAACTACGAGCAGTACTTC
-	-	14	TRBV7-7	TRBJ1-2	CASRPFSGGSGYTF	TGTGCCAGCAGACCCTTTTCGGGGGGGAGTGGCTACACCTTC
-	-	15	TRBV5-4	TRBJ2-7	CASRVGTRGPLEQYF	TGTGCCAGCAGAGTTGGGACACGCGGCCCCCTTGAGCAGTACTTC
TRBD2	-	18	TRBV4-1	TRBJ2-1	CASSQVLVAGLAYNEQFF	TGCGCCAGCAGCCAAGTTCTGGTAGCGGGACTCGCCTACAATGAGCAGTTCTTC
TRBD1	-	16	TRBV28	TRBJ2-2	CASSLFRTGYPGELFF	TGTGCCAGCAGTTTATTCAGGACAGGGTACCCCGGGGAGCTGTTTTTT
-	once	15	TRBV9	TRBJ2-3	CASSVARSAGDTQYF	TGTGCCAGCAGCGTAGCTAGGTCAGCAGGGGATACGCAGTATTTT
TRBD1	-	12	TRBV27	TRBJ1-1	CASRGTGDEAFF	TGTGCCAGCAGGGGGACAGGAGATGAAGCTTTCTTT
-	once	14	TRBV10-3	TRBJ1-6	CAISEVGGNSPLHF	TGTGCCATCAGTGAGGTCGGGGGGAATTCACCCCTCCACTTT
-	-	14	TRBV7-9	TRBJ1-1	CASTSWARDTEAFF	TGTGCCAGCACTTCATGGGCGCGGGACACTGAAGCTTTCTTT
TRBD2	-	16	TRBV5-1	TRBJ2-1	CASSPSWASGSNEQFF	TGCGCCAGCAGCCCCTCTTGGGCTAGCGGGAGTAATGAGCAGTTCTTC
TRBD1	-	14	TRBV5-4	TRBJ2-5	CASSHRGKGETQYF	TGTGCCAGCAGCCACAGGGGGAAGGGGGAGACCCAGTACTTC
TRBD2	once	19	TRBV28	TRBJ2-7	CASRPRFSGLAGGDHEQYF	TGTGCCAGCAGACCCCGCTTTTCAGGACTAGCGGGAGGAGACCACGAGCAGTACTTC
-	-	13	TRBV6-5	TRBJ1-2	CASSYSGDYGYTF	TGTGCCAGCAGTTATAGCGGGGACTATGGCTACACCTTC
-	-	14	TRBV6-4	TRBJ1-2	CASSPQASANGYTF	TGTGCCAGCAGTCCACAGGCCTCTGCCAATGGCTACACCTTC
TRBD2	-	15	TRBV4-1	TRBJ2-7	CASSLISGGLYEQYF	TGCGCCAGCAGCCTAATTAGCGGGGGACTCTACGAGCAGTACTTC
TRBD1	-	16	TRBV11-3	TRBJ2-3	CASGSGTGLPTDTQYF	TGTGCCAGCGGGTCGGGGACAGGGCTTCCCACAGATACGCAGTATTTT
-	-	15	TRBV30	TRBJ2-7	CAWNDPQYKGDEQYF	TGTGCCTGGAATGACCCCCAATACAAAGGGGACGAGCAGTACTTC
TRBD1	-	15	TRBV30	TRBJ1-2	CAWSVLPGTGDGYTF	TGTGCCTGGAGTGTTCTTCCCGGGACAGGGGATGGCTACACCTTC